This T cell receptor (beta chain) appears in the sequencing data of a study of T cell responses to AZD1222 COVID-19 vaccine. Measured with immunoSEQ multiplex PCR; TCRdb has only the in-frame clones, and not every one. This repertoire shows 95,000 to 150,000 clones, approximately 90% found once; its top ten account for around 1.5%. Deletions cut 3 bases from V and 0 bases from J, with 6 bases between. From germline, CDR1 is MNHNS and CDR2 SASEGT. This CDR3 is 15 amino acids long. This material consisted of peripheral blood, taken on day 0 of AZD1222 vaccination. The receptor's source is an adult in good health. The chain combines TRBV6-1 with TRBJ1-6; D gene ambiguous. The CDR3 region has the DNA TGTGCCAGCAGTGATCAGAGCTCCTATAATTCACCCCTCCACTTT. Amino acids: CASSDQSSYNSPLHF.